Each of the 3 T cell receptor beta chains below was sequenced from the same sample in a study of control samples from healthy donors and cancer patients. Measured with immunoSEQ multiplex PCR; TCRdb has only the in-frame clones, and not every one. This table holds approximately 130,000 clones, around nine tenths found once. The sequencing sample was made of blood. The origin of the receptors is a man aged 35 to 55 in good health.

The V gene is TRBV29-1, the J gene TRBJ1-6; D gene uncertain. The CDR3 contains 12 residues. Germline V gene sequence: CDR1 SQVTM, CDR2 ANQGSEA. The ends were cut back, 6 bases at V and 9 bases at J, with 12 bases in the middle. CDR3 loop: CSVQSGGSPLHF. CDR3 DNA sequence: TGCAGCGTCCAGTCTGGAGGTTCACCCCTCCACTTT.

This chain joins TRBV7-8 and TRBJ2-1; D might be TRBD2 (6 bases). With 5 bases removed from V and 11 bases from J, the gap between germline ends came to 13 bases. Per the germline V gene, CDR1 is SGHVS and CDR2 is FQNEAQ. The CDR3 is made up of 12 amino acids. CDR3 loop: CASSGGAGKQFF. In nucleotides, the CDR3 is TGTGCCAGCAGCGGAGGGGCAGGCAAGCAGTTCTTC.

The rearrangement links TRBV4-1 to TRBJ2-5; 10 bases align to TRBD2. In germline, CDR1 is MGHRA, CDR2 YSYEKL. The CDR3 length is 17 residues. V was pared by 0 bases and J by 4 bases, with 8 bases of the junction left unmatched. The CDR3 reads CASSQDESLAGGETQYF. DNA of the CDR3: TGCGCCAGCAGCCAAGATGAATCGTTAGCGGGGGGAGAGACCCAGTACTTC.